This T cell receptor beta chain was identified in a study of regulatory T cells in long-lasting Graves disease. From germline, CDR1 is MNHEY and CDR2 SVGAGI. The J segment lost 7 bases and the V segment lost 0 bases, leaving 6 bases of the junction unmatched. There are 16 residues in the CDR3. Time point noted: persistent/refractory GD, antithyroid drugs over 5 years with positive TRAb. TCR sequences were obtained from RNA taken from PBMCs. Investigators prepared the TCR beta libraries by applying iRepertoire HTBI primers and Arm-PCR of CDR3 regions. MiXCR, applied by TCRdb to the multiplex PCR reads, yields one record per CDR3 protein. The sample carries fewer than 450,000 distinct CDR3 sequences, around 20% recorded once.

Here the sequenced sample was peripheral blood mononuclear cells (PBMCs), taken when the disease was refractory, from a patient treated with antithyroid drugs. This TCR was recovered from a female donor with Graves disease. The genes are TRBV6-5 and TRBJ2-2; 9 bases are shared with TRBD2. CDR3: CASSYSSGRRVGELFF. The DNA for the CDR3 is TGTGCCAGCAGTTACTCTAGCGGGAGAAGGGTCGGGGAGCTGTTTTTT.